This note documents a single T cell receptor (beta chain) sequence. This sample was taken from a study of blood T cell repertoires in COVID-19. Study details: Samples taken during acute and convalescent COVID-19 were collected in the United States, Italy and Spain. Nucleic acid was either cDNA or gDNA, and it came from T cells, B-cell-depleted T cells, or PBMCs.

This table comes from immunoSEQ multiplex PCR, and its TCRdb copy is limited to in-frame clones, with some not included. The table lists about 200,000 clones, approximately 80% of them singletons. Trimming removed 7 bases from V and 2 bases from J; junction bases left unmatched: 7. The CDR3 has 15 residues. Germline V gives CDR1 SNHLY, CDR2 FYNNEI. The receptor comes from a human donor with acute or convalescent COVID-19. The donor label of this sample is uncertain. This chain joins TRBV2 and TRBJ2-2; 7 bases are a match to TRBD2. The sequencing input was peripheral blood. The CDR3 reads CASKKAGANTGELFF. Here the CDR3 DNA reads TGTGCCAGCAAAAAGGCGGGAGCCAACACCGGGGAGCTGTTTTTT.